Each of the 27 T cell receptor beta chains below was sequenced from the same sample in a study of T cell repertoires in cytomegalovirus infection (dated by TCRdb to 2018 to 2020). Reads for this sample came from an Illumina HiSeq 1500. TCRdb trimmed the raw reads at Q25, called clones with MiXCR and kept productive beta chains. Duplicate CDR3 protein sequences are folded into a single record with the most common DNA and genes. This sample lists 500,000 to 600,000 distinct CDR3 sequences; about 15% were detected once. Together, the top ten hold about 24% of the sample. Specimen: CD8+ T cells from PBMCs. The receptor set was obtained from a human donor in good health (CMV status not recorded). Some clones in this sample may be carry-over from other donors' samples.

This chain's CDR3 is CATSRDRTGSNQPQHF. CDR3 DNA: TGTGCCACCAGCAGAGATAGAACAGGTAGCAATCAGCCCCAGCATTTT. The chain employs TRBV15 and TRBJ1-5, with D possibly matching TRBD1 (5 bases). CDR3 size: 16 residues. Germline V gene sequence: CDR1 LNHNV, CDR2 YYDKDF (reference sequence). V lost 0 bases and J lost 0, with 9 bases in between.

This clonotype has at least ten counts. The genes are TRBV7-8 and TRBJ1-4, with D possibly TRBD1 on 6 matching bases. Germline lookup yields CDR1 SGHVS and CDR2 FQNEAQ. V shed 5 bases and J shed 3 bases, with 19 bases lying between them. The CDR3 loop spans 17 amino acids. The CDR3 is CASSAPTEGDPNEKLFF. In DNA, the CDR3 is TGTGCCAGCAGCGCTCCGACAGAGGGGGACCCTAATGAAAAACTGTTTTTT.

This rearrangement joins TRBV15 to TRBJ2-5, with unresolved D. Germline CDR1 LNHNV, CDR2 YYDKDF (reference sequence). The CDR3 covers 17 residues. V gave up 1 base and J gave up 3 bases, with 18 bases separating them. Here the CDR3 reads CATSRVGFGRREETQYF. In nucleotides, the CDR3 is TGTGCCACCAGCAGAGTGGGGTTTGGTAGACGGGAAGAGACCCAGTACTTC.

The CDR3, as DNA: TGTGCCAGTAGTATGGGACAGGATTACAATGAGCAGTTCTTC. Translation: CASSMGQDYNEQFF. The chain couples TRBV19 to TRBJ2-1; 8 bases align to TRBD1. The CDR3 is 14 residues long. Germline trimming cut 3 bases from V and 4 bases from J; bases unmatched to any gene: 2. Germline V gene data show CDR1 as LNHDA and CDR2 as SQIVND (reference sequence).

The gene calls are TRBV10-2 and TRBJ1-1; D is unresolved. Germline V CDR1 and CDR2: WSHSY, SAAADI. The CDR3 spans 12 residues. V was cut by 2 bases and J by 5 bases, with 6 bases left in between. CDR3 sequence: CASSEAGTEAFF. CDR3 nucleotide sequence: TGCGCCAGCAGTGAGGCGGGTACTGAAGCTTTCTTT.

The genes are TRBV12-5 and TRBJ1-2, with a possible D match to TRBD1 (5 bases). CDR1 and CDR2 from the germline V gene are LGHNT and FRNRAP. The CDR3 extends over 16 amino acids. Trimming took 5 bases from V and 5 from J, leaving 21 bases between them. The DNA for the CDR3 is TGTGCTAGTGGTCCCGGGACCCCGTCGGGGTTTTATGGCTACACCTTC. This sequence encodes CASGPGTPSGFYGYTF. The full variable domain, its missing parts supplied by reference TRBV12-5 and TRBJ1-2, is DARVTQTPRHKVTEMGQEVTMRCQPILGHNTVFWYRQTMMQGLELLAYFRNRAPLDDSGMPKDRFSAEMPDATLATLKIQPSEPRDSAVYFCASGPGTPSGFYGYTFGSGTRLTVV.

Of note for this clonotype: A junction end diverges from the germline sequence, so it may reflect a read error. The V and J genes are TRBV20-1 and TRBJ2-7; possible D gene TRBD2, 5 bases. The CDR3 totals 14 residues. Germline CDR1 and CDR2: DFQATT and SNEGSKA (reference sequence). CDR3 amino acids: CSAQRPSSSCEQYF. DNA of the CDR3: TGCAGTGCCCAACGGCCTAGCTCCTCCTGCGAGCAGTACTTC.

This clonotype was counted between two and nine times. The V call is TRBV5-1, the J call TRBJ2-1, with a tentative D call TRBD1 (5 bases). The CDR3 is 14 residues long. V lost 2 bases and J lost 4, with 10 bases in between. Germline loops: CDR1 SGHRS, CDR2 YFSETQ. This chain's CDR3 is CASSFRRGYNEQFF. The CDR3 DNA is TGCGCCAGCAGCTTTCGTAGGGGTTACAATGAGCAGTTCTTC. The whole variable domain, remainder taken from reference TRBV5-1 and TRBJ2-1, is KAGVTQTPRYLIKTRGQQVTLSCSPISGHRSVSWYQQTPGQGLQFLFEYFSETQRNKGNFPGRFSGRQFSNSRSEMNVSTLELGDSALYLCASSFRRGYNEQFFGPGTRLTVL.

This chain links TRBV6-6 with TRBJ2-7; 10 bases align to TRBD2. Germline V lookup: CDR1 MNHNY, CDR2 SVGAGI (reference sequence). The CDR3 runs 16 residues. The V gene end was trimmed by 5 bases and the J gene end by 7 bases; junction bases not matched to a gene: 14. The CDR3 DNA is TGTGCCAGCAGTGCCCAACGGTGGCTAGCGGGAGTTGAGCAGTACTTC. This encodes CASSAQRWLAGVEQYF.

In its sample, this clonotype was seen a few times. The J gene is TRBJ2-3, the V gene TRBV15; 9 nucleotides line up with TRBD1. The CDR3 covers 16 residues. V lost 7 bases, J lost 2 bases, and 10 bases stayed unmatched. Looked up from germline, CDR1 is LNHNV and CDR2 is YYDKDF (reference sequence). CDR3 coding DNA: TGTGCCACCACCAAGGACAGGGGAATCCCCACAGATACGCAGTATTTT. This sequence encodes CATTKDRGIPTDTQYF.

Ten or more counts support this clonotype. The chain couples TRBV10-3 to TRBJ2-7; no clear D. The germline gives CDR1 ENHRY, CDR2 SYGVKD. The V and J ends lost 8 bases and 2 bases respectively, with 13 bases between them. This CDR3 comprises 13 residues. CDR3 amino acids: CAIRQTPTYEQYF. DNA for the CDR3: TGTGCCATCCGGCAGACTCCAACCTACGAGCAGTACTTC.

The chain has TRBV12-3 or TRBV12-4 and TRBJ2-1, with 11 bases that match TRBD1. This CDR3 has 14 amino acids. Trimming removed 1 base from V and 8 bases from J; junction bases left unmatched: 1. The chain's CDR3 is CASSLGGQGDEQFF. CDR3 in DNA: TGTGCCAGCAGTTTAGGGGGACAGGGGGATGAGCAGTTCTTC.

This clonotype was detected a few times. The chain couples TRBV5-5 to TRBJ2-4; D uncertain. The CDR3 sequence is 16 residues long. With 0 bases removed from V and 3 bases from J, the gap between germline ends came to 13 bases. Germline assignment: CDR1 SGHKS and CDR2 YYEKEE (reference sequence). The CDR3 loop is CASSLVRGKGKNIQYF. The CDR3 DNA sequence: TGTGCCAGCAGCTTGGTGCGCGGCAAAGGCAAAAACATTCAGTACTTC.

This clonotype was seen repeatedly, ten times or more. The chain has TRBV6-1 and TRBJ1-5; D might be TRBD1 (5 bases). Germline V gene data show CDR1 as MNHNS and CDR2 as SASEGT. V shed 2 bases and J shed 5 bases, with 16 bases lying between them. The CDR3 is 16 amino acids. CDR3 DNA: TGTGCCAGCAGTGAAATAACAGGTAGTCCTTATCAGCCCCAGCATTTT. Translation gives CASSEITGSPYQPQHF.

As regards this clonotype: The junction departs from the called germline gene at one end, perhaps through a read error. The CDR3 sequence is CASSLAIRQGGNSPLYF. The DNA of the CDR3 is TGTGCCAGCAGTTTAGCTATCCGGCAGGGGGGAAATTCACCCCTCTACTTT. This sequence joins TRBV27 and TRBJ1-6; 7 nucleotides agree with TRBD1. The V gene's germline CDR1 is MNHEY and CDR2 SMNVEV (reference sequence). The CDR3 consists of 17 residues.

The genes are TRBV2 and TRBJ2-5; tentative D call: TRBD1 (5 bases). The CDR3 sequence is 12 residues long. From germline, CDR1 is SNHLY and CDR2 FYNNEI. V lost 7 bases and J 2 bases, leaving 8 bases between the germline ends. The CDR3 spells CASKAGQETQYF. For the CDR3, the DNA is TGTGCCAGCAAGGCAGGGCAAGAGACCCAGTACTTC.

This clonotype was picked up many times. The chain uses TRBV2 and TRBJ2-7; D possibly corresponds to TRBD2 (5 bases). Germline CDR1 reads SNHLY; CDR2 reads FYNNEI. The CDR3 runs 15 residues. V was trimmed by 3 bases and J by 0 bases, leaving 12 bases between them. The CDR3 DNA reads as TGTGCCAGCAGTGAGAGCGGCGAGAGCTCCTACGAGCAGTACTTC. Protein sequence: CASSESGESSYEQYF.

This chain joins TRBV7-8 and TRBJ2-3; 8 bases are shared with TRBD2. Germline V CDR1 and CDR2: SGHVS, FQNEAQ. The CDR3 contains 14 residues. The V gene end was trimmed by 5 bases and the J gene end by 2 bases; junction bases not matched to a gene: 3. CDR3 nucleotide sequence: TGTGCCAGCAGCCGGGGGGGGACCACAGATACGCAGTATTTT. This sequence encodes CASSRGGTTDTQYF.

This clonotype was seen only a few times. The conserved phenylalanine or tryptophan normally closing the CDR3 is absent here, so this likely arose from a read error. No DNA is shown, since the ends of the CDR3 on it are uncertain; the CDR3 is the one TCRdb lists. CDR3 sequence reads: CASSSGTGPAL. The rearrangement joins TRBV2 to TRBJ1-1; whether TRBD1, the table's D call, matches the DNA was not checked. Germline CDR1 and CDR2: SNHLY and FYNNEI. The CDR3 comprises 11 residues, both ends counted.

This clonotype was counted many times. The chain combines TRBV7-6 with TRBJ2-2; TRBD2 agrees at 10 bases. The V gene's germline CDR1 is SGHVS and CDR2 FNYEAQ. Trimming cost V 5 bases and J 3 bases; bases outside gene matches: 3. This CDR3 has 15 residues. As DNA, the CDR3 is TGTGCCAGCAGCCGACTAGCGGGTTACACCGGGGAGCTGTTTTTT. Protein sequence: CASSRLAGYTGELFF.

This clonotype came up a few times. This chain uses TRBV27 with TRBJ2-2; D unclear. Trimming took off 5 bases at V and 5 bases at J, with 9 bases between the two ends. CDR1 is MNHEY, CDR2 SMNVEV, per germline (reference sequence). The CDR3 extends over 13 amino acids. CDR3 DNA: TGTGCCAGCAGTGTGGATTTTACCGGGGAGCTGTTTTTT. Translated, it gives CASSVDFTGELFF.

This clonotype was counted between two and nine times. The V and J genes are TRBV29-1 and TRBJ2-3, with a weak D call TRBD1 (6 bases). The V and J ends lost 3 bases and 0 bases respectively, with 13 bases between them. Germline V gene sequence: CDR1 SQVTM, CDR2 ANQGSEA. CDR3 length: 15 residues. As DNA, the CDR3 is TGCAGCGTTGACCCCCTGGGGGCTAGCACAGATACGCAGTATTTT. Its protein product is CSVDPLGASTDTQYF.

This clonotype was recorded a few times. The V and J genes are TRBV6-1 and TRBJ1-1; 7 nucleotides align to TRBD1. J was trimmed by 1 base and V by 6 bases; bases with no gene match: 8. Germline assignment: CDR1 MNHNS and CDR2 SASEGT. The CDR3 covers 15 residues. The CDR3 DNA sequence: TGTGCCAGCAGCCGTCCCGGGACAGAGAACACTGAAGCTTTCTTT. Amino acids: CASSRPGTENTEAFF.

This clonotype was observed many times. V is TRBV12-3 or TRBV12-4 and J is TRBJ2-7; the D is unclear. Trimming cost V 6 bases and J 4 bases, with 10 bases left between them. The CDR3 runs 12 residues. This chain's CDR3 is CASSPERYEQYF. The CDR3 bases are TGTGCCAGCAGCCCCGAAAGATACGAGCAGTACTTC.

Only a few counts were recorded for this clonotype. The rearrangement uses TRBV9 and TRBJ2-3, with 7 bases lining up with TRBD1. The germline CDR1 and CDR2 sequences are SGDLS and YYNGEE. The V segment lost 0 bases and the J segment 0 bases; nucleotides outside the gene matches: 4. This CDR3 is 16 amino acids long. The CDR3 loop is CASSVGGGPSTDTQYF. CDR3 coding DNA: TGTGCCAGCAGCGTAGGAGGGGGCCCTAGCACAGATACGCAGTATTTT.

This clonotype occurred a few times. CDR3 nucleotide sequence: TGTGCCAGCAGCACGACGACAGGGGCCCCATATGGCTACACCTTC. Translation gives CASSTTTGAPYGYTF. This chain connects TRBV12-3 or TRBV12-4 to TRBJ1-2; 8 bases line up with TRBD1. CDR3 size: 15 residues. V trimming: 6 bases; J trimming: 5 bases; junction bases outside the gene matches: 11.

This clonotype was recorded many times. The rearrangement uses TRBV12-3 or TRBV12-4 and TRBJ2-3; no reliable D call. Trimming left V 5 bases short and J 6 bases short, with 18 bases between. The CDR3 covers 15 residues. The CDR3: CASSRKIELFDTQYF. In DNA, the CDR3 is TGTGCCAGCAGTCGTAAAATAGAATTGTTCGATACGCAGTATTTT.